There are a few counts of the clone carrying this T cell receptor beta chain. What it binds is not known. This CDR3 is built from 13 residues. The germline V gene encodes CDR1 KGHSH and CDR2 LQKENI. V was trimmed by 2 bases and J by 5 bases, leaving 9 bases between them. The data are from a study of T cell repertoires in aging, cancer and after chemotherapy. Study-level background: Patients with glioblastoma brain tumors were sampled before and after temozolomide-based therapy. Study findings and constraints: Median generation probability rose over the chemotherapy interval in each cancer cohort, suggesting rebound thymic output.

Multiplex touch-down PCR with TRB-A/B primers amplified rearranged V-D-J TRB sequences. TCRdb re-analysed the multiplex PCR reads in MiXCR, keeping a single row per CDR3 protein. Counted here are more than 750 distinct CDR3 sequences, approximately 25% occurring once; the ten biggest clones make up over 20%. The template was genomic DNA from peripheral blood, not RNA. The material sequenced was blood. This TCR was sampled from a human donor with a solid tumor. The chain links TRBV18 to TRBJ1-2; D is uncertain. CDR3 residues: CASSPSREYGYTF. CDR3 in DNA: TGTGCCAGCTCACCAAGTAGAGAATATGGCTACACCTTC.